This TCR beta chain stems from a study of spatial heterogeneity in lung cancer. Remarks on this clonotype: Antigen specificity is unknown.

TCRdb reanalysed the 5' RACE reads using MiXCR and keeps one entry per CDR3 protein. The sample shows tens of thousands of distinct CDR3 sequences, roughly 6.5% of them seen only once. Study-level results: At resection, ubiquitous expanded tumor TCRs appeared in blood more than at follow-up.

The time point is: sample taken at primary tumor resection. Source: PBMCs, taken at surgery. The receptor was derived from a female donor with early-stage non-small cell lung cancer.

CDR3 sequence (DNA): TGCGCCAGCAGCTTGTGGGGCACGGGCAATGAGCAGTTCTTC. It translates to CASSLWGTGNEQFF. The chain couples TRBV5-1 to TRBJ2-1, with a weak D call TRBD1 (5 bases). There are 14 residues in the CDR3. Trimming shortened V by 1 base and J by 6 bases, and 11 bases separated the two germline ends. CDR1 and CDR2 (germline): SGHRS, YFSETQ.